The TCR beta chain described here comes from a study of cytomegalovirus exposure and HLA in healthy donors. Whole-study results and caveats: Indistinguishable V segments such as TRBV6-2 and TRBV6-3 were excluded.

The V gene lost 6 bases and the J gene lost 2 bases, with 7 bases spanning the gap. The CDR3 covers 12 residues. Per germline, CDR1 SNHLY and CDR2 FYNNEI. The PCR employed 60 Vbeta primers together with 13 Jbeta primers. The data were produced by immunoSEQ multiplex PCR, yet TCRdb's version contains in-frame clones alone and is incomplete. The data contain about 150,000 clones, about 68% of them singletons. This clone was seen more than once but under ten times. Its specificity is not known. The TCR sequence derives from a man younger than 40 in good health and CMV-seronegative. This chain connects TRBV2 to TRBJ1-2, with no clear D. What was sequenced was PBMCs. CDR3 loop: CASRLMNYGYTF. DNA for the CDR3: TGTGCCAGCAGGTTAATGAACTATGGCTACACCTTC.